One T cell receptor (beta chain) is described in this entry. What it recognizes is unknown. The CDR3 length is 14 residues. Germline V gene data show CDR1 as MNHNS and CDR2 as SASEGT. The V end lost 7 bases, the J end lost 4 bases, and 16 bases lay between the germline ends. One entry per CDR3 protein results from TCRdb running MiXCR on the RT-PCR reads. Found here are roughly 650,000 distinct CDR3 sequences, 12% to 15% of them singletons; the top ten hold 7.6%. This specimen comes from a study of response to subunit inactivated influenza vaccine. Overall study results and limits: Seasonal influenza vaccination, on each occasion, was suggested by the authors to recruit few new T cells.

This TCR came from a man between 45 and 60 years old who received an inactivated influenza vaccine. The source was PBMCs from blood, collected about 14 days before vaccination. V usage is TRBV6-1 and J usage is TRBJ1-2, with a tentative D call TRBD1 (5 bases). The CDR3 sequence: CASTPQGGSYGYTF. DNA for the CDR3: TGTGCCAGCACACCGCAGGGAGGCAGCTATGGCTACACCTTC.